This T cell receptor (beta chain) was profiled in a study of T-cell memory formation after mild COVID-19. Trimming shortened V by 3 bases and J by 3 bases, and 15 bases separated the two germline ends. The CDR3 has 16 residues. The germline CDR1 and CDR2 sequences are MNHEY and SVGEGT. TCRdb passed the 5' RACE reads through MiXCR, listing each CDR3 protein once. The repertoire has roughly 110,000 distinct CDR3 sequences, 13% to 15% of them found once; the top ten carry about 39%. Material for sequencing was PBMCs or a T cell subset sorted from them (not recorded which). This TCR was sampled from a man aged 18-30 years who had mild COVID-19 (a few samples of this study predate the infection). Cell type and time point are not known. The rearrangement joins TRBV6-2 or TRBV6-3 to TRBJ1-5; TRBD1 is a possible D gene (6 bases). The CDR3 loop reads CASSYRSGHPNQPQHF. The CDR3 nucleotides are TGTGCCAGCAGTTATCGTTCGGGACACCCCAATCAGCCCCAGCATTTT.